These T cell receptor beta chains were read from a single sample in a study of response to subunit inactivated influenza vaccine. Via MiXCR, TCRdb re-called the RT-PCR reads, giving one row per CDR3 protein. The top ten clones hold approximately 11% of a sample with around 600,000 distinct CDR3 sequences, 11% of them seen once. This same sample was also taken into another study, of T cells expressing NK-cell markers.

The sequenced sample was PBMCs from blood, obtained on the day of vaccination. These receptor sequences come from a middle-aged man who received an inactivated influenza vaccine. Both conserved end residues are part of each CDR3. Each record gives: D gene, J gene, clone size, V gene, CDR3 protein, CDR3 DNA. The D gene is left open where the match is weak. Only some rows state a clone size, as once, few, many or a class for expanded clones.

d_gene: TRBD1; j_gene: TRBJ1-2; abundance: few; v_gene: TRBV7-9; CDR3aa: CASSSTGGEHGYTF; CDR3nt: TGTGCCAGCAGCAGTACAGGGGGTGAGCATGGCTACACCTTC
d_gene: TRBD2; j_gene: TRBJ2-1; abundance: few; v_gene: TRBV12-3/TRBV12-4; CDR3aa: CASSPLGTSGDNEQFF; CDR3nt: TGTGCCAGCAGTCCCCTGGGGACTAGCGGGGACAATGAGCAGTTCTTC
d_gene: NA; j_gene: TRBJ1-1; abundance: few; v_gene: TRBV6-5; CDR3aa: CASSWGRRVTEAFF; CDR3nt: TGTGCCAGCAGTTGGGGCAGAAGAGTCACTGAAGCTTTCTTT
d_gene: NA; j_gene: TRBJ2-1; abundance: many; v_gene: TRBV12-3/TRBV12-4; CDR3aa: CASSWERSSYNEQFF; CDR3nt: TGTGCCAGCAGCTGGGAGAGGAGCTCCTACAATGAGCAGTTCTTC
d_gene: TRBD2; j_gene: TRBJ2-1; abundance: many; v_gene: TRBV27; CDR3aa: CASSLGLAGVNNEQFF; CDR3nt: TGTGCCAGCAGTTTGGGACTAGCGGGAGTTAACAATGAGCAGTTCTTC
d_gene: NA; j_gene: TRBJ2-3; abundance: many; v_gene: TRBV4-1; CDR3aa: CASSQEFRRGPLRKDTQYF; CDR3nt: TGCGCCAGCAGCCAGGAATTTCGGAGGGGGCCTCTTCGAAAAGATACGCAGTATTTT
d_gene: NA; j_gene: TRBJ1-6; abundance: NA; v_gene: TRBV7-2; CDR3aa: CASSLSTVGNSPLHF; CDR3nt: TGTGCCAGCAGCTTATCGACCGTGGGCAATTCACCCCTCCACTTT
d_gene: NA; j_gene: TRBJ1-1; abundance: many; v_gene: TRBV9; CDR3aa: CASSVVPGSEAFF; CDR3nt: TGTGCCAGCAGCGTAGTTCCGGGATCTGAAGCTTTCTTT
d_gene: NA; j_gene: TRBJ2-7; abundance: many; v_gene: TRBV5-1; CDR3aa: CASSLGPAFYEQYF; CDR3nt: TGCGCCAGCAGCTTGGGGCCCGCCTTCTACGAGCAGTACTTC
d_gene: TRBD1; j_gene: TRBJ1-2; abundance: NA; v_gene: TRBV12-3/TRBV12-4; CDR3aa: CASRGTGGGYGYTF; CDR3nt: TGTGCCAGCAGGGGGACAGGGGGCGGCTATGGCTACACCTTC
d_gene: TRBD1; j_gene: TRBJ2-7; abundance: NA; v_gene: TRBV16; CDR3aa: CASSPTRGQAYEQYF; CDR3nt: TGTGCCAGCAGTCCGACTCGGGGACAGGCCTACGAGCAGTACTTC
d_gene: NA; j_gene: TRBJ2-7; abundance: many; v_gene: TRBV3-1; CDR3aa: CASSPDPSYEQYF; CDR3nt: TGTGCCAGCAGCCCCGATCCCTCCTACGAGCAGTACTTC
d_gene: TRBD1; j_gene: TRBJ2-7; abundance: NA; v_gene: TRBV5-1; CDR3aa: CASSLADPWGTGRYEQYF; CDR3nt: TGCGCCAGCAGCTTGGCCGATCCATGGGGGACAGGCCGTTACGAGCAGTACTTC
d_gene: NA; j_gene: TRBJ2-7; abundance: NA; v_gene: TRBV4-2; CDR3aa: CASSQVGGKYEQYF; CDR3nt: TGTGCCAGCAGCCAAGTTGGGGGGAAGTACGAGCAGTACTTC
d_gene: TRBD1; j_gene: TRBJ2-3; abundance: many; v_gene: TRBV10-3; CDR3aa: CAISGPGGATDTQYF; CDR3nt: TGTGCCATCAGTGGGCCAGGGGGTGCCACAGATACGCAGTATTTT
d_gene: NA; j_gene: TRBJ1-5; abundance: NA; v_gene: TRBV7-7; CDR3aa: CASSLVLANQPQHF; CDR3nt: TGTGCTAGCAGCTTAGTTCTGGCCAATCAGCCCCAGCATTTT
d_gene: NA; j_gene: TRBJ1-4; abundance: few; v_gene: TRBV5-1; CDR3aa: CASSAEGKTNEKLFF; CDR3nt: TGCGCCAGCAGCGCCGAGGGGAAGACTAATGAAAAACTGTTTTTT
d_gene: TRBD2; j_gene: TRBJ2-1; abundance: NA; v_gene: TRBV4-3; CDR3aa: CASSPKPEGGSPYNEQFF; CDR3nt: TGCGCCAGCAGTCCTAAACCCGAGGGCGGGAGTCCCTACAATGAGCAGTTCTTC
d_gene: NA; j_gene: TRBJ1-1; abundance: NA; v_gene: TRBV5-1; CDR3aa: CASRKTGGNTEAFF; CDR3nt: TGCGCCAGCAGGAAGACCGGGGGGAACACTGAAGCTTTCTTT
d_gene: TRBD2; j_gene: TRBJ2-1; abundance: few; v_gene: TRBV27; CDR3aa: CASSTRAVGGGLYNEQFF; CDR3nt: TGTGCCAGCAGCACGCGGGCGGTGGGGGGGGGTCTATACAATGAGCAGTTCTTC
d_gene: TRBD2; j_gene: TRBJ2-1; abundance: NA; v_gene: TRBV7-2; CDR3aa: CASSMSGGARFF; CDR3nt: TGTGCCAGCAGCATGAGCGGGGGGGCTCGGTTCTTC
d_gene: TRBD2; j_gene: TRBJ2-3; abundance: NA; v_gene: TRBV18; CDR3aa: CASSPSGRALTDTQYF; CDR3nt: TGTGCCAGCTCACCCAGCGGGAGGGCCCTCACAGATACGCAGTATTTT
d_gene: NA; j_gene: TRBJ2-2; abundance: many; v_gene: TRBV3-1; CDR3aa: CASSQVAGTGELFF; CDR3nt: TGTGCCAGCAGCCAAGTTGCGGGGACCGGGGAGCTGTTTTTT
d_gene: TRBD1; j_gene: TRBJ2-7; abundance: NA; v_gene: TRBV5-1; CDR3aa: CASSLPGGTGSEQYF; CDR3nt: TGCGCCAGCAGCTTACCCGGAGGGACAGGGTCCGAGCAGTACTTC
d_gene: TRBD2; j_gene: TRBJ2-7; abundance: NA; v_gene: TRBV20-1; CDR3aa: CSAARTSGDPGEQYF; CDR3nt: TGCAGTGCTGCCCGGACTAGCGGGGACCCGGGGGAGCAGTACTTC
d_gene: NA; j_gene: TRBJ2-1; abundance: few; v_gene: TRBV11-2; CDR3aa: CASSLGRRGFF; CDR3nt: TGTGCCAGCAGCTTGGGTAGGCGCGGGTTCTTC
d_gene: TRBD1; j_gene: TRBJ2-7; abundance: few; v_gene: TRBV6-5; CDR3aa: CASSYSWGQGRSEQYF; CDR3nt: TGTGCCAGCAGTTACTCATGGGGACAGGGAAGGAGCGAGCAGTACTTC
d_gene: NA; j_gene: TRBJ2-7; abundance: few; v_gene: TRBV7-2; CDR3aa: CASSFGTISYEQYF; CDR3nt: TGTGCCAGCAGCTTTGGGACAATTTCCTACGAGCAGTACTTC
d_gene: TRBD1; j_gene: TRBJ1-5; abundance: NA; v_gene: TRBV29-1; CDR3aa: CSVMTGGNNQPQHF; CDR3nt: TGCAGCGTTATGACAGGGGGTAACAATCAGCCCCAGCATTTT
d_gene: NA; j_gene: TRBJ2-7; abundance: NA; v_gene: TRBV7-2; CDR3aa: CASSLELGIGEQYF; CDR3nt: TGTGCCAGCAGCTTAGAGCTAGGGATTGGTGAGCAGTACTTC
d_gene: NA; j_gene: TRBJ2-3; abundance: NA; v_gene: TRBV5-1; CDR3aa: CASSPFRGADTQYF; CDR3nt: TGCGCCAGCAGCCCCTTTCGAGGGGCAGATACGCAGTATTTT
d_gene: NA; j_gene: TRBJ2-5; abundance: once; v_gene: TRBV18; CDR3aa: CASSPWPQETQYF; CDR3nt: TGTGCCAGCTCACCCTGGCCCCAAGAGACCCAGTACTTC
d_gene: TRBD2; j_gene: TRBJ2-2; abundance: few; v_gene: TRBV7-2; CDR3aa: CASRSSGGTGELFF; CDR3nt: TGTGCCAGCAGGTCTAGCGGAGGCACCGGGGAGCTGTTTTTT
d_gene: TRBD1; j_gene: TRBJ2-5; abundance: NA; v_gene: TRBV7-2; CDR3aa: CASSLGQGSQETQYF; CDR3nt: TGTGCCAGCAGCTTGGGACAGGGAAGCCAAGAGACCCAGTACTTC
d_gene: NA; j_gene: TRBJ2-1; abundance: few; v_gene: TRBV28; CDR3aa: CASSSHPVKSYNEQFF; CDR3nt: TGTGCCAGCAGTTCCCATCCGGTAAAATCCTACAATGAGCAGTTCTTC
d_gene: NA; j_gene: TRBJ1-5; abundance: NA; v_gene: TRBV2; CDR3aa: CASRAGTISNQPQHF; CDR3nt: TGTGCCAGCAGAGCCGGGACAATAAGCAATCAGCCCCAGCATTTT
d_gene: NA; j_gene: TRBJ2-2; abundance: many; v_gene: TRBV25-1; CDR3aa: CASSEYVWGTGELFF; CDR3nt: TGTGCCAGCAGTGAATATGTGTGGGGCACCGGGGAGCTGTTTTTT
d_gene: TRBD2; j_gene: TRBJ2-1; abundance: few; v_gene: TRBV6-2/TRBV6-3; CDR3aa: CASSYRLAGSSYNEQFF; CDR3nt: TGTGCCAGCAGTTACCGGCTAGCGGGGAGCTCCTACAATGAGCAGTTCTTC